A selection of T cell receptor beta chains follows, all from one sample in a study of T cell responses to AZD1222 COVID-19 vaccine. Produced via immunoSEQ multiplex PCR; TCRdb's table is partial and in-frame only. The sample has 100,000 or so clones, approximately 90% seen once. The source was peripheral blood, collected on day 0 of AZD1222 vaccination. The receptors derive from an adult in good health. CDR3s include the opening cysteine and the closing phenylalanine or tryptophan. A D gene is named only where the DNA matches it firmly. Clone size is not always given. Where it is, it says once, few, many or a class for expanded clones.

-	TRBV4-1	TRBJ2-7	-	TGCGCCAGCAGCCAGCTTCAGGGGGGCCCCTACGAGCAGTACTTC	CASSQLQGGPYEQYF
-	TRBV3-1/TRBV3-2	TRBJ2-1	once	TGTGCCAGCAGCCTTAGAGAAGGGGGGTATGAGCAGTTCTTC	CASSLREGGYEQFF
TRBD1	TRBV5-1	TRBJ2-2	-	TGCGCCAGCAGCTTGGCCCCAGGGGGTCCCACCGGGGAGCTGTTTTTT	CASSLAPGGPTGELFF
TRBD1	TRBV28	TRBJ2-7	-	TGTGCCAGCAGTTCCCGACCTAACGTACAGGGGACCTCCTACGAGCAGTACTTC	CASSSRPNVQGTSYEQYF
-	TRBV5-1	TRBJ2-3	once	TGCGCCAGCAGTATAGAGCGGCCAGATACGCAGTATTTT	CASSIERPDTQYF
TRBD1	TRBV5-5	TRBJ1-2	-	TGTGCCAGCAGCTTGACCACAGGGGCTAACTATGGCTACACCTTC	CASSLTTGANYGYTF
-	TRBV5-6	TRBJ1-3	once	TGTGCCAGCAGCTTGCTCGACAGAGCCGGAAACACCATATATTTT	CASSLLDRAGNTIYF
TRBD1	TRBV11-2	TRBJ2-1	-	TGTGCCAGCAGCTTATCTCTGACAGGGGGGGGCCCCTACAATGAGCAGTTCTTC	CASSLSLTGGGPYNEQFF
-	TRBV9	TRBJ1-6	-	TGTGCCAGCAGCGGGGTACTGGGACCCCTCCACTTT	CASSGVLGPLHF
-	TRBV28	TRBJ2-3	-	TGTGCCAGCAGTTTGGGGCCAAGCACAGATACGCAGTATTTT	CASSLGPSTDTQYF
-	TRBV19	TRBJ1-4	-	TGTGCCAGTAGTATCGAGGGCAGGGCTGAAAAACTGTTTTTT	CASSIEGRAEKLFF
-	TRBV12-3/TRBV12-4	TRBJ2-3	-	TGTGCCAGCAGTAACGTCCGTGCCGATACGCAGTATTTT	CASSNVRADTQYF
-	TRBV19	TRBJ2-7	-	TGTGCCAGTAGTATAAAAGGGTCCGAGCAGTACTTC	CASSIKGSEQYF
TRBD1	TRBV3-1/TRBV3-2	TRBJ2-1	-	TGTGCCAGCAGCCTTAGAACCGGGACAGGGGACAATGAGCAGTTCTTC	CASSLRTGTGDNEQFF
-	TRBV5-5	TRBJ1-1	-	TGTGCCAGCAGCGCCTTCCTCTCAGGGTACACTGAAGCTTTCTTT	CASSAFLSGYTEAFF
-	TRBV3-1/TRBV3-2	TRBJ2-6	-	TGTGCCAGCAGCCAAGAGAAGGGGATAGACTCTGGGGCCAACGTCCTGACTTTC	CASSQEKGIDSGANVLTF
-	TRBV6-5	TRBJ1-1	-	TGTGCCAGCAGTTATATTCCCCGGCAGGGAAACACTGAAGCTTTCTTT	CASSYIPRQGNTEAFF
TRBD1	TRBV10-1	TRBJ1-5	-	TGCGCCAGCAGTGATTTTCTGGCTGCTCCCGACAGGGTGGATCAGCCCCAGCATTTT	CASSDFLAAPDRVDQPQHF
-	TRBV5-1	TRBJ2-7	-	TGCGCCAGCAGCTTGGTTGGGGGATACGAGCAGTACTTC	CASSLVGGYEQYF
-	TRBV2	TRBJ2-1	-	TGTGCCAGCAGTGACCTGGGATACAATGAGCAGTTCTTC	CASSDLGYNEQFF
-	TRBV7-8	TRBJ2-1	-	TGTGCCAGCAGCTTACCCCGGGGAGAGCAGTTCTTC	CASSLPRGEQFF
TRBD1	TRBV6-5	TRBJ1-2	once	TGTGCCAGCAGGGATAGACAGGGTAAAGAAGGCTACACCTTC	CASRDRQGKEGYTF
-	TRBV11-2	TRBJ2-3	-	TGTGCCTCCAATTTCGGGGGGCGCACAGATACGCAGTATTTT	CASNFGGRTDTQYF
TRBD1	TRBV25-1	TRBJ2-7	-	TGTGCCAGCAGTGACCACCGGGACAGGGAAACCTACGAGCAGTACTTC	CASSDHRDRETYEQYF
-	TRBV27	TRBJ1-5	once	TGTGCCAGCAGAAAGACCTGGAGGGGGAGAAGCAATCAGCCCCAGCATTTT	CASRKTWRGRSNQPQHF
-	TRBV6-1	TRBJ1-6	-	TGTGCCAGCAGTGGTATCGGGGGCTCCTATAATTCACCCCTCCACTTT	CASSGIGGSYNSPLHF
TRBD1	TRBV3-1/TRBV3-2	TRBJ1-1	-	TGTGCCAGCAGCCAACCTCACAGGGGGCCTGAAGCTTTCTTT	CASSQPHRGPEAFF
TRBD1	TRBV28	TRBJ1-2	-	TGTGCCAGCAGTTTCCGGACAGGAGGCTACACCTTC	CASSFRTGGYTF
-	TRBV7-9	TRBJ1-1	-	TGTGCCAGCAGCTTAGGGAGTGTGGGTGCTGCTGAAGCTTTCTTT	CASSLGSVGAAEAFF
-	TRBV5-1	TRBJ1-1	-	TGCGCCACCTCTCCGACAGGGAACACTGAAGCTTTCTTT	CATSPTGNTEAFF
-	TRBV27	TRBJ2-6	-	TGTGCCAGCAGTTTAGTTTCAGCCTACTCTGGGGCCAACGTCCTGACTTTC	CASSLVSAYSGANVLTF
-	TRBV19	TRBJ1-2	-	TGTGCCAGTAGTATCGTTTCCAGAGAGGGAGGCTACACCTTC	CASSIVSREGGYTF